These 18 T cell receptor beta chains came from one sample sequenced in a study of control samples from healthy donors and cancer patients. Assay used: immunoSEQ multiplex PCR; TCRdb lists only in-frame clones, some missing. Seen in this sample are fewer than 250,000 clones; the ten most common clones hold roughly 2%. Sequencing was carried out using blood. The receptors here all came from a woman aged 30 to 39 in good health.

The chain recombines TRBV4-1 with TRBJ1-2; the D is unclear. V lost 5 bases to trimming and J lost 8 bases, with 12 bases between them. Per the germline V gene, CDR1 is MGHRA and CDR2 is YSYEKL. CDR3 size: 12 residues. The chain's CDR3 is CASSWGFGGYTF. In nucleotides, the CDR3 is TGCGCCAGCAGCTGGGGTTTCGGCGGCTACACCTTC.

As regards this clone: Because the CDR3's place on the DNA is in doubt, the DNA is left out and the CDR3 is given as listed by TCRdb. The chain links TRBV27 to TRBJ2-2; the DNA was not used to check the table's D call, TRBD2. Per germline, CDR1 MNHEY and CDR2 SMNVEV (reference sequence). The CDR3 contains 13 residues when both ends are counted. The CDR3 loop is CASSPSIAGSCFF.

The V call is TRBV19, the J call TRBJ2-7, with a tentative D call TRBD2 (6 bases). Germline-derived CDR1 and CDR2 are LNHDA and SQIVND (reference sequence). This CDR3 has 14 amino acids. Trimming pared 3 bases from V and 2 bases from J, leaving 11 bases between. CDR3 residues: CASSIGREAYEQYF. CDR3 DNA: TGTGCCAGTAGTATCGGCAGGGAGGCCTACGAGCAGTACTTC.

The chain joins TRBV6-1 to TRBJ1-2; 9 nucleotides agree with TRBD1. The CDR3 consists of 15 residues. After removal of 2 bases from V and 5 bases from J, the junction contained 6 bases not matched to a gene. Germline-derived CDR1 and CDR2 are MNHNS and SASEGT. CDR3 in amino acids: CASSEIGTGTYGYTF. CDR3 nucleotide sequence: TGTGCCAGCAGTGAAATAGGGACAGGGACTTATGGCTACACCTTC.

V is TRBV6-5 and J is TRBJ2-3; TRBD1 is a possible D gene (6 bases). CDR3 size: 16 residues. The germline V and J ends were trimmed by 2 bases and 2 bases, with 14 bases remaining between them. The V gene's germline CDR1 is MNHEY and CDR2 SVGAGI. As DNA, the CDR3 is TGTGCCAGCAGTTACGGGGGCGAGGAGATCACAGATACGCAGTATTTT. Protein sequence: CASSYGGEEITDTQYF.

V and J are TRBV29-1 and TRBJ1-5; no reliable D call. V lost 4 bases and J lost 3, with 13 bases in between. Germline lookup yields CDR1 SQVTM and CDR2 ANQGSEA. This CDR3 region has 14 residues. CDR3 DNA: TGCAGCGTTGCACCGGGCTTGAACAATCAGCCCCAGCATTTT. The encoded protein is CSVAPGLNNQPQHF.

J is TRBJ1-2 and V is TRBV7-6, with TRBD1 matching 7 bases. Germline V gene sequence: CDR1 SGHVS, CDR2 FNYEAQ. With 3 bases clipped from V and 2 bases from J, the junction kept 6 bases outside the gene matches. The CDR3 consists of 15 residues. CDR3 in DNA: TGTGCCAGCAGCTTTAACAGGGGAGGGAACTATGGCTACACCTTC. Protein sequence: CASSFNRGGNYGYTF.

J is TRBJ2-7 and V is TRBV9, with no clear D. Germline CDR1 and CDR2: SGDLS and YYNGEE. The CDR3 is made up of 16 amino acids. Trimming cost V 10 bases and J 3 bases, with 26 bases left between them. DNA of the CDR3: TGTGCCCGCTCCTCTATAGAACACATTTTCCTCTACGAGCAGTACTTC. Protein sequence: CARSSIEHIFLYEQYF. The variable domain in full, completed from reference TRBV9 and TRBJ2-7, reads DSGVTQTPKHLITATGQRVTLRCSPRSGDLSVYWYQQSLDQGLQFLIQYYNGEERAKGNILERFSAQQFPDLHSELNLSSLELGDSALYFCARSSIEHIFLYEQYFGPGTRLTVT.

The V gene is TRBV6-6, the J gene TRBJ2-2, with a weak D call TRBD2 (6 bases). Trimming took 7 bases from V and 7 from J, leaving 19 bases between them. The germline V gene has CDR1 MNHNY and CDR2 SVGAGI (reference sequence). This CDR3 spans 15 amino acids. This CDR3 is CASKWETSEVGELFF. CDR3 coding DNA: TGTGCCAGCAAATGGGAGACTAGTGAAGTCGGGGAGCTGTTTTTT.

The V and J genes are TRBV3-1 (or the pseudogene TRBV3-2) and TRBJ1-2, with D tentatively TRBD1 (5 bases). Germline V gene lookup returns CDR1 LGHDT and CDR2 YNNKEL (reference sequence). Trimming took 1 base from V and 6 from J, leaving 9 bases between them. The CDR3 is 13 residues long. The CDR3 bases are TGTGCCAGCAGCCAAGTGCCAGGGAATGGCTACACCTTC. Translated: CASSQVPGNGYTF.

The chain couples TRBV16 to TRBJ1-1; TRBD1 aligns across 8 bases. The germline gives CDR1 KGHSY, CDR2 FQNENV. This CDR3 has 15 residues. Trimming cost V 4 bases and J 5 bases; bases outside gene matches: 9. The CDR3 DNA reads as TGTGCCAGCAGCCGTGAAGGCAGGGGGCAAACTGAAGCTTTCTTT. Its translation is CASSREGRGQTEAFF.

Note on this clone: The same CDR3 also results from other DNA sequences found in this sample. The CDR3 loop reads CASSRDSLYGYTF. The CDR3, as DNA: TGTGCCAGCAGCAGAGACAGCCTCTATGGCTACACCTTC. This chain uses TRBV6-5 with TRBJ1-2, with D tentatively TRBD1 (5 bases). V dropped 6 bases and J dropped 4 bases, with 12 bases sitting between them. Germline V gene lookup returns CDR1 MNHEY and CDR2 SVGAGI. This CDR3 is 13 amino acids long.

V is TRBV20-1 and J is TRBJ2-7; tentative D call: TRBD1 (6 bases). The germline CDR1 and CDR2 sequences are DFQATT and SNEGSKA (reference sequence). V gave up 5 bases and J gave up 5 bases, with 13 bases separating them. CDR3 length: 12 residues. CDR3 sequence: CSAGEQGNEQYF. The DNA for the CDR3 is TGCAGTGCTGGTGAACAGGGCAACGAGCAGTACTTC.

V is TRBV7-2 and J is TRBJ2-5; 7 nucleotides align to TRBD1. Unmatched junction bases numbered 5, after V lost 0 bases and J lost 1 base. Looked up from germline, CDR1 is SGHTA and CDR2 is FQGNSA. CDR3 length equals 16 residues. The CDR3 DNA sequence: TGTGCCAGCAGCTTAGCGCTCGACAGGGCCCAAGAGACCCAGTACTTC. It is translated as CASSLALDRAQETQYF. The complete variable domain, with remaining parts taken from reference TRBV7-2 and TRBJ2-5, reads GAGVSQSPSNKVTEKGKDVELRCDPISGHTALYWYRQSLGQGLEFLIYFQGNSAPDKSGLPSDRFSAERTGGSVSTLTIQRTQQEDSAVYLCASSLALDRAQETQYFGPGTRLLVL.

The V gene is TRBV28, the J gene TRBJ2-3, with D unclear. The germline V and J ends were trimmed by 2 bases and 6 bases, with 3 bases remaining between them. The CDR3 totals 11 residues. Germline V gene sequence: CDR1 MDHEN, CDR2 SYDVKM. CDR3: CASSLVDTQYF. CDR3 nucleotide sequence: TGTGCCAGCAGTTTAGTGGATACGCAGTATTTT. The variable domain in full, completed from reference TRBV28 and TRBJ2-3, reads DVKVTQSSRYLVKRTGEKVFLECVQDMDHENMFWYRQDPGLGLRLIYFSYDVKMKEKGDIPEGYSVSREKKERFSLILESASTNQTSMYLCASSLVDTQYFGPGTRLTVL.

The chain recombines TRBV12-3 or TRBV12-4 with TRBJ2-3; no clear D. V dropped 11 bases and J dropped 1 base, with 10 bases sitting between them. The CDR3 is 12 amino acids. Here the CDR3 DNA reads TGTGCCGGCTCAACAGGCACAGATACGCAGTATTTT. This gives the protein CAGSTGTDTQYF.

This chain links TRBV4-3 with TRBJ2-2; TRBD2 is a possible D gene (6 bases). CDR1 and CDR2 (germline): LGHNA, YSLEER. This CDR3 is 15 amino acids long. The V gene lost 0 bases and the J gene lost 5 bases, with 10 bases spanning the gap. The CDR3 coding sequence is TGCGCCAGCAGCCAAGACGCTCGGGGGACCGGGGAGCTGTTTTTT. This translates into CASSQDARGTGELFF.

V gene TRBV9 combines with J gene TRBJ2-2; no clear D. Germline V CDR1 and CDR2: SGDLS, YYNGEE. The CDR3 covers 19 residues. The ends were cut back, 3 bases at V and 0 bases at J, with 21 bases in the middle. The CDR3: CASSGPTGLTRPNTGELFF. CDR3 coding DNA: TGTGCCAGCAGCGGCCCCACGGGCCTGACGCGTCCGAACACCGGGGAGCTGTTTTTT.